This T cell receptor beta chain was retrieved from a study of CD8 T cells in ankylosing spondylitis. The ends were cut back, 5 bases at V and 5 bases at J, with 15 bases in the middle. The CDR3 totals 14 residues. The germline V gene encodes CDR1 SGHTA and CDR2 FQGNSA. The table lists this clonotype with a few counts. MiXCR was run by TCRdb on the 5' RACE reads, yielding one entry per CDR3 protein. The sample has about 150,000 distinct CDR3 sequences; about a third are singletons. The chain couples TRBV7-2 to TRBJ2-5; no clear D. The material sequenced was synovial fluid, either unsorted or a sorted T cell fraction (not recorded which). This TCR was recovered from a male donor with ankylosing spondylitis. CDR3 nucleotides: TGTGCCAGCAGCCGAGAAGTGTCTGGGGAGACCCAGTACTTC. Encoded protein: CASSREVSGETQYF.